The 21 T cell receptor beta chains given below trace back to one sample, sequenced in a study of control samples from healthy donors and cancer patients (TCRdb year 2020). Libraries came from the immunoSEQ multiplex PCR assay. In TCRdb, the immuneACCESS table is reduced to in-frame sequences with V and J assigned. These tables do not hold every clone; where another copy was compared, an unresolved V gene accounts for under half, and the others remain unexplained. The sample includes about 160,000 clones, with 90% to 95% observed a single time. Around 8% of the sample belongs to the ten largest clones. Sequencing was done on a sample of blood. The source is a woman between 35 and 50 years old in good health.

The genes are TRBV27 and TRBJ1-2; D might be TRBD1 (6 bases). The CDR3 covers 14 residues. Germline V CDR1 and CDR2: MNHEY, SMNVEV (reference sequence). Trimming pared 5 bases from V and 2 bases from J, leaving 12 bases between. The CDR3 DNA reads as TGTGCCAGCAGTCTTGGGACACACAACTATGGCTACACCTTC. Translating gives CASSLGTHNYGYTF.

CDR3 in DNA: TGTGCCAGCAGCTTGGGACATTTGGCCGATGGCTACACCTTC. Translation: CASSLGHLADGYTF. The V call is TRBV7-8, the J call TRBJ1-2; a possible D gene is TRBD1 (6 bases). The CDR3 consists of 14 residues. The germline CDR1 and CDR2 sequences are SGHVS and FQNEAQ. V was clipped by 3 bases and J by 6 bases, with 14 bases between them.

The rearrangement uses TRBV5-1 and TRBJ1-1; D unclear. The CDR3 contains 16 residues. V was pared by 0 bases and J by 1 base, with 13 bases between. Germline CDR1 is SGHRS and CDR2 is YFSETQ. This chain's CDR3 is CASSLVFSGGNTEAFF. The CDR3 nucleotides read TGCGCCAGCAGCTTGGTTTTCAGCGGCGGGAACACTGAAGCTTTCTTT.

V gene TRBV5-6 combines with J gene TRBJ1-1, with unresolved D. CDR1 and CDR2 from the germline V gene are SGHDT and YYEEEE. Trimming left V 1 base short and J 8 bases short, with 18 bases between. The CDR3 contains 15 residues. This chain's CDR3 is CASSLQPDNRAEAFF. Written as DNA, the CDR3 is TGTGCCAGCAGCTTGCAGCCCGATAACAGAGCCGAAGCTTTCTTT.

The chain carries TRBV10-3 and TRBJ2-2; 9 nucleotides align to TRBD1. Germline V gene data show CDR1 as ENHRY and CDR2 as SYGVKD. The CDR3 covers 17 residues. V gave up 4 bases and J gave up 2 bases; unmatched junction bases: 8. The CDR3 is CAISGNQGQGNTGELFF. The CDR3 nucleotides are TGTGCCATCAGTGGCAACCAGGGACAGGGTAACACCGGGGAGCTGTTTTTT.

V and J are TRBV25-1 and TRBJ2-2, with 7 positions matching TRBD1. The V and J ends lost 5 bases and 2 bases, in that order; junction bases with no gene match: 8. Germline CDR1 reads MGHDK; CDR2 reads SYGVNS. This CDR3 region has 16 residues. This CDR3 is CASSSSWDRNTGELFF. DNA for the CDR3: TGTGCCAGCAGTTCTAGCTGGGACAGAAACACCGGGGAGCTGTTTTTT.

The chain uses TRBV7-3 and TRBJ1-2; unclear D gene. Looked up from germline, CDR1 is SGHTA and CDR2 is FQGTGA. The CDR3 consists of 15 residues. The V end lost 5 bases, the J end lost 0 bases, and 13 bases lay between the germline ends. CDR3 protein: CASSLQSATNYGYTF. The CDR3 nucleotides read TGTGCCAGCAGCCTACAGAGCGCGACTAACTATGGCTACACCTTC.

The chain carries TRBV12-3 or TRBV12-4 and TRBJ1-4; D is undetermined. V was cut by 3 bases and J by 8 bases, with 10 bases left in between. The CDR3 is 13 residues long. CDR3 nucleotides: TGTGCCAGCAGTTTCTTGGCTGGGGAAAAACTGTTTTTT. Protein: CASSFLAGEKLFF.

V and J are TRBV9 and TRBJ2-4, with 9 bases that match TRBD1. Germline V gives CDR1 SGDLS, CDR2 YYNGEE. The V gene end was trimmed by 4 bases and the J gene end by 7 bases; junction bases not matched to a gene: 6. The CDR3 covers 14 residues. The CDR3, as DNA: TGTGCCAGCAGCTTGGGACAGGGCGGGAACATTCAGTACTTC. It codes for CASSLGQGGNIQYF.

The V gene is TRBV6-5, the J gene TRBJ1-4; 9 bases match TRBD1. Germline loops: CDR1 MNHEY, CDR2 SVGAGI. This CDR3 region has 14 residues. With V trimmed by 5 bases and J by 8 bases, 6 bases remained unmatched. CDR3 sequence reads: CASSQQGAWEKLFF. CDR3 DNA sequence: TGTGCCAGCAGTCAACAGGGGGCATGGGAAAAACTGTTTTTT.

The chain has TRBV7-9 and TRBJ2-1; possibly TRBD2 for D (6 bases). The germline gives CDR1 SEHNR, CDR2 FQNEAQ (reference sequence). The CDR3 has 15 residues. Trimming stripped 5 bases from V and 7 bases from J, with 18 bases between. The CDR3 DNA sequence: TGTGCCAGCAGCCCCGGGTCAGGAGGGCTAAATGAGCAGTTCTTC. Residues: CASSPGSGGLNEQFF.

The rearrangement links TRBV7-9 to TRBJ2-7; TRBD2 agrees at 9 bases. The trim removed 3 bases at V and 5 bases at J, leaving 5 bases unmatched. CDR3 length: 14 residues. CDR1 and CDR2 from the germline V gene are SEHNR and FQNEAQ (reference sequence). The CDR3 DNA sequence: TGTGCCAGCAGCTTCGCGGGGGGGATCCACGAGCAGTACTTC. Translation: CASSFAGGIHEQYF.

This sequence joins TRBV29-1 and TRBJ1-1; the D is unclear. Germline V gene data show CDR1 as SQVTM and CDR2 as ANQGSEA. The CDR3 contains 12 residues. The ends were cut back, 6 bases at V and 1 base at J, with 9 bases in the middle. The CDR3 DNA sequence: TGCAGCGTGCCGTGGGGGAACACTGAAGCTTTCTTT. It encodes CSVPWGNTEAFF.

This clone has just one count. This sequence joins TRBV7-3 and TRBJ2-3; 13 bases fit TRBD2. V gave up 1 base and J gave up 1 base; unmatched junction bases: 8. Looked up from germline, CDR1 is SGHTA and CDR2 is FQGTGA. The CDR3 is 19 amino acids. Written as DNA, the CDR3 is TGTGCCAGCAGCTTAAGCACTAGCGGGGGGGCTTCAGGCACAGATACGCAGTATTTT. It is translated as CASSLSTSGGASGTDTQYF.

This rearrangement joins TRBV19 to TRBJ1-1; 8 bases agree with TRBD1. Trimming took 3 bases from V and 4 from J; bases not matched to a gene: 4. The CDR3 length is 14 residues. CDR1 and CDR2 (germline): LNHDA, SQIVND (reference sequence). The CDR3 DNA reads as TGTGCCAGTAGTATTACAGGGGGAGGCACTGAAGCTTTCTTT. Its protein is CASSITGGGTEAFF.

The chain couples TRBV6-1 to TRBJ2-7; 7 nucleotides agree with TRBD2. Looked up from germline, CDR1 is MNHNS and CDR2 is SASEGT. The CDR3 totals 15 residues. J was trimmed by 3 bases and V by 1 base; bases with no gene match: 6. CDR3 amino acids: CASSEEGLHYYEQYF. CDR3 DNA sequence: TGTGCCAGCAGTGAAGAGGGACTACACTACTACGAGCAGTACTTC.

The chain is built from TRBV6-5 and TRBJ1-2, with 7 bases lining up with TRBD1. V gave up 10 bases and J gave up 3 bases; unmatched junction bases: 14. This CDR3 contains 15 residues. Germline assignment: CDR1 MNHEY and CDR2 SVGAGI. The CDR3 bases are TGTGCCATACGACAGGGTGGCTCCCTCGACTATGGCTACACCTTC. Amino acids: CAIRQGGSLDYGYTF.

The rearrangement uses TRBV19 and TRBJ2-7; TRBD2 matches 7 bases. The CDR3 is 14 amino acids. The J segment lost 0 bases and the V segment lost 5 bases, leaving 4 bases of the junction unmatched. Germline V gene data show CDR1 as LNHDA and CDR2 as SQIVND (reference sequence). The CDR3 region is CASSEAGNSYEQYF. In nucleotides, the CDR3 is TGTGCCAGTAGTGAAGCGGGGAACTCCTACGAGCAGTACTTC. The variable domain in full, with the rest retrieved from reference TRBV19 and TRBJ2-7, is DGGITQSPKYLFRKEGQNVTLSCEQNLNHDAMYWYRQDPGQGLRLIYYSQIVNDFQKGDIAEGYSVSREKKESFPLTVTSAQKNPTAFYLCASSEAGNSYEQYFGPGTRLTVT.

The chain joins TRBV4-3 to TRBJ2-3; D is unclear. Looked up from germline, CDR1 is LGHNA and CDR2 is YSLEER. Trimming stripped 0 bases from V and 4 bases from J, with 8 bases between. There are 14 residues in the CDR3. The CDR3 here is CASSQEDPSDTQYF. CDR3 bases: TGCGCCAGCAGCCAAGAGGACCCCTCAGATACGCAGTATTTT.

The V call is TRBV7-8, the J call TRBJ2-1, with 9 nucleotides matching TRBD2. V trimming: 2 bases; J trimming: 8 bases; junction bases outside the gene matches: 7. CDR3 length: 15 amino acids. Germline V CDR1 and CDR2: SGHVS, FQNEAQ. The CDR3 DNA follows: TGTGCCAGCAGCTTATTCCAGCGGGAGGCCGATGAGCAGTTCTTC. Protein product: CASSLFQREADEQFF.

The rearrangement links TRBV28 to TRBJ2-1; D is undetermined. The germline V gene encodes CDR1 MDHEN and CDR2 SYDVKM. The CDR3 is 16 residues long. V was shortened by 5 bases and J by 3 bases, with 17 bases between the two germline ends. CDR3 loop: CASSAMGSANYNEQFF. The CDR3 DNA is TGTGCCAGCAGTGCTATGGGCTCCGCCAACTACAATGAGCAGTTCTTC.